The 32 T cell receptor beta chains listed next were all sequenced from one sample in a study of T cells after yellow fever vaccination. MiXCR was run by TCRdb on the 5' RACE reads, yielding one entry per CDR3 protein. The sample yields 100,000 to 150,000 distinct CDR3 sequences, roughly 10% seen once. The sample in question was CD8+ T cells sorted from PBMCs, obtained on the day of the yellow fever booster vaccination. These receptor sequences come from a young man who received the YFV17D yellow fever vaccine.

The table lists this clonotype with many counts. V gene TRBV15 combines with J gene TRBJ1-1; D is undetermined. The germline V and J ends were trimmed by 1 base and 2 bases, with 11 bases remaining between them. Germline V lookup: CDR1 LNHNV, CDR2 YYDKDF (reference sequence). The CDR3 runs 15 residues. The CDR3: CATSRGNSLNTEAFF. CDR3 DNA: TGTGCCACCAGCAGAGGCAACAGCCTAAACACTGAAGCTTTCTTT.

The V gene is TRBV6-2 or TRBV6-3, the J gene TRBJ1-5, with 8 bases aligning to TRBD1. V trimming: 3 bases; J trimming: 4 bases; junction bases outside the gene matches: 8. Germline lookup yields CDR1 MNHEY and CDR2 SVGEGT. This CDR3 spans 16 amino acids. CDR3 sequence reads: CASSYSRTGRNQPQHF. The CDR3 coding sequence is TGTGCCAGCAGTTATTCGAGGACAGGGAGGAATCAGCCCCAGCATTTT.

The V gene is TRBV7-3, the J gene TRBJ1-1; perhaps TRBD1 as D (6 bases). The V gene's germline CDR1 is SGHTA and CDR2 FQGTGA. The CDR3 contains 15 residues. The V end was cut by 5 bases, the J end by 0 bases, with 13 bases between. CDR3 loop: CASSQAQGMNTEAFF. The CDR3 nucleotides read TGTGCCAGCAGCCAAGCGCAGGGGATGAACACTGAAGCTTTCTTT.

This clonotype was found a few times. This chain uses TRBV5-1 with TRBJ2-1; maybe TRBD2 (5 bases). Trimming removed 1 base at V and 8 bases at J, with 19 bases between. Germline V gives CDR1 SGHRS, CDR2 YFSETQ. This CDR3 spans 16 amino acids. CDR3 sequence: CASSLPNGVESHEQFF. The CDR3, as DNA: TGCGCCAGCAGCTTGCCCAACGGGGTTGAGAGCCATGAGCAGTTCTTC.

A few counts support this clonotype. V gene TRBV15 combines with J gene TRBJ2-7; D possibly corresponds to TRBD2 (6 bases). CDR3 length: 13 residues. V shed 5 bases and J shed 4 bases, with 12 bases lying between them. Per the germline V gene, CDR1 is LNHNV and CDR2 is YYDKDF (reference sequence). The CDR3 protein is CATSGGVGYEQYV. CDR3 nucleotide sequence: TGTGCCACCAGCGGAGGGGTGGGTTACGAGCAGTACGTC.

This clonotype was counted between two and nine times. The J gene is TRBJ2-1, the V gene TRBV20-1, with TRBD1 identical over 9 bases. The V gene's germline CDR1 is DFQATT and CDR2 SNEGSKA (reference sequence). This CDR3 contains 17 residues. Unmatched junction bases numbered 11, after V lost 0 bases and J lost 5 bases. The CDR3 DNA is TGCAGTGCTAGAGATATACAGGGGGCGCTTCGAAACAATGAGCAGTTCTTC. This gives the protein CSARDIQGALRNNEQFF.

This clonotype was observed a few times. The J gene is TRBJ2-3, the V gene TRBV10-3; weak D call: TRBD1 (8 bases). The CDR3 spans 16 residues. V lost 3 bases to trimming and J lost 1 base, with 14 bases between them. CDR1 is ENHRY and CDR2 is SYGVKD in the germline V gene. The CDR3 bases are TGTGCCATCAGTGAAGCCACAGGGGGGGGCACAGATACGCAGTATTTT. Its protein product is CAISEATGGGTDTQYF.

This clonotype was seen more than once but under ten times. V usage is TRBV9 and J usage is TRBJ1-1; D is unclear. Germline lookup yields CDR1 SGDLS and CDR2 YYNGEE. The V gene lost 1 base and the J gene lost 1 base, with 11 bases spanning the gap. The CDR3 is made up of 15 amino acids. This CDR3 is CASSVLDSPNTEAFF. In DNA form, the CDR3 reads TGTGCCAGCAGCGTATTGGATTCCCCGAACACTGAAGCTTTCTTT.

This clonotype was recorded many times. This chain joins TRBV4-2 and TRBJ1-6, with 9 bases that match TRBD1. CDR1 and CDR2 from the germline V gene are LGHNA and YNFKEQ. This CDR3 spans 15 amino acids. The ends lost 0 bases at V and 9 bases at J; junction bases unmatched: 3. The CDR3 region has the DNA TGTGCCAGCAGCCAAGAGAACAGGGGGCCTTCACCCCTCCACTTT. It codes for CASSQENRGPSPLHF.

A word on this clonotype: The junction departs from germline at one end; a sequencing error may be responsible. The CDR3 DNA follows: TGTGCCAGCAGTTTTGGGGGAAACTATGGCTACAACTTC. Translated: CASSFGGNYGYNF. This rearrangement joins TRBV12-3 or TRBV12-4 to TRBJ1-2; TRBD1 is a possible D gene (5 bases). There are 13 residues in the CDR3.

The gene calls are TRBV3-1 and TRBJ2-1, with unresolved D. CDR1 and CDR2 (germline): LGHDT, YNNKEL (reference sequence). The CDR3 is 16 residues long. Trimming removed 2 bases from V and 0 bases from J, with 11 bases in between. The chain's CDR3 is CASSQHDANSYNEQFF. CDR3 nucleotides: TGTGCCAGCAGCCAACATGATGCGAACTCCTACAATGAGCAGTTCTTC.

The chain recombines TRBV11-2 with TRBJ2-1; D remains unclear. V was clipped by 1 base and J by 8 bases, with 12 bases between them. The CDR3 extends over 14 amino acids. CDR1 and CDR2 (germline): SGHAT, FQNNGV. As DNA, the CDR3 is TGTGCCAGCAGCTTAGGGCCCCGATTGGATGAGCAGTTCTTC. Translated: CASSLGPRLDEQFF.

This clonotype was recorded a few times. V usage is TRBV19 and J usage is TRBJ2-3; D gene unclear. Germline V lookup: CDR1 LNHDA, CDR2 SQIVND (reference sequence). The V end was cut by 3 bases, the J end by 4 bases, with 11 bases between. The CDR3 is made up of 14 amino acids. The CDR3 loop is CASSIGGTSDTQYF. Written as DNA, the CDR3 is TGTGCCAGTAGTATCGGCGGCACGTCAGATACGCAGTATTTT. The entire variable domain, with the rest obtained from reference TRBV19 and TRBJ2-3, is as follows: DGGITQSPKYLFRKEGQNVTLSCEQNLNHDAMYWYRQDPGQGLRLIYYSQIVNDFQKGDIAEGYSVSREKKESFPLTVTSAQKNPTAFYLCASSIGGTSDTQYFGPGTRLTVL.

This rearrangement joins TRBV4-1 to TRBJ1-2; tentatively, D is TRBD1 (6 bases). V dropped 4 bases and J dropped 4 bases, with 13 bases sitting between them. Germline loops: CDR1 MGHRA, CDR2 YSYEKL. This CDR3 comprises 14 residues. The chain's CDR3 is CASSLEDSAYGYTF. For the CDR3, the DNA is TGCGCCAGCAGCCTCGAGGACAGCGCCTATGGCTACACCTTC.

The chain combines TRBV28 with TRBJ2-5, with 9 bases aligning to TRBD1. Trimming removed 8 bases from V and 5 bases from J; junction bases left unmatched: 18. Germline V CDR1 and CDR2: MDHEN, SYDVKM. This CDR3 has 17 residues. CDR3 in amino acids: CASQSPEVTGGGETQYF. CDR3 nucleotides: TGTGCCAGCCAAAGCCCGGAGGTGACAGGGGGTGGGGAGACCCAGTACTTC.

This clonotype was seen at least ten times. CDR3 region: CSATDQPRGEQFF. The CDR3, as DNA: TGCAGTGCTACGGACCAACCCCGCGGTGAGCAGTTCTTC. The chain uses TRBV20-1 and TRBJ2-1; no reliable D call. Germline V lookup: CDR1 DFQATT, CDR2 SNEGSKA (reference sequence). The CDR3 is 13 residues long. V lost 4 bases and J lost 9, with 16 bases in between.

This chain joins TRBV7-3 and TRBJ2-3, with 9 bases matching TRBD2. J lost 0 bases, V lost 0 bases, and 4 bases had no gene match. Germline-derived CDR1 and CDR2 are SGHTA and FQGTGA. The CDR3 runs to 17 residues. As DNA, the CDR3 is TGTGCCAGCAGCTTAACTAGCGGGGGTGAAAGCACAGATACGCAGTATTTT. Its translation: CASSLTSGGESTDTQYF.

CDR3 in amino acids: CASSRTGPTGELFF. CDR3 DNA sequence: TGTGCCAGCAGCAGGACAGGGCCCACCGGGGAGCTGTTTTTT. The chain couples TRBV7-9 to TRBJ2-2; 8 nucleotides match TRBD1. V lost 5 bases and J lost 4; bases outside the gene matches: 3. Per germline, CDR1 SEHNR and CDR2 FQNEAQ (reference sequence). CDR3 length: 14 residues.

This clonotype was counted a few times. The rearrangement uses TRBV7-9 and TRBJ2-2; D is ambiguous. Per germline, CDR1 SEHNR and CDR2 FQNEAQ (reference sequence). V lost 4 bases and J 7 bases, leaving 16 bases between the germline ends. This CDR3 spans 15 amino acids. The CDR3 DNA reads as TGTGCCAGCAGCTCCGGTGACGGGTTGAGCGGGGAGCTGTTTTTT. Translation: CASSSGDGLSGELFF.

The V call is TRBV7-8, the J call TRBJ2-7; 7 bases line up with TRBD2. Losses at the gene ends were 5 bases for V and 3 bases for J; bases not matched to a gene: 10. Per the germline V gene, CDR1 is SGHVS and CDR2 is FQNEAQ. CDR3 size: 15 residues. The CDR3 DNA sequence: TGTGCCAGCAGCCGAGACCTAGCGGTGCACTACGAGCAGTACTTC. Protein product: CASSRDLAVHYEQYF.

The rearrangement uses TRBV20-1 and TRBJ2-7; 7 bases align to TRBD2. The CDR3 runs to 13 residues. Germline V CDR1 and CDR2: DFQATT, SNEGSKA (reference sequence). V lost 6 bases and J lost 4; bases outside the gene matches: 9. The CDR3: CSAGRSNTYEQYF. In nucleotides, the CDR3 is TGCAGTGCCGGGAGGAGCAACACATACGAGCAGTACTTC.

The rearrangement uses TRBV20-1 and TRBJ1-2, with D hard to call. Germline CDR1 DFQATT, CDR2 SNEGSKA (reference sequence). The V end was cut by 8 bases, the J end by 0 bases, with 7 bases between. The CDR3 extends over 11 amino acids. The CDR3 nucleotides read TGCAGTTCACAAGCTAACTATGGCTACACCTTC. Protein product: CSSQANYGYTF.

This chain links TRBV7-8 with TRBJ2-3; no clear D. Trimming removed 5 bases at V and 3 bases at J, with 15 bases between. The V gene's germline CDR1 is SGHVS and CDR2 FQNEAQ. This CDR3 is 15 amino acids long. CDR3 amino acids: CASSPLVIPTDTQYF. The DNA of the CDR3 is TGTGCCAGCAGCCCTCTAGTGATACCGACAGATACGCAGTATTTT. The entire variable domain, with the rest obtained from reference TRBV7-8 and TRBJ2-3, is as follows: GAGVSQSPRYKVAKRGQDVALRCDPISGHVSLFWYQQALGQGPEFLTYFQNEAQLDKSGLPSDRFFAERPEGSVSTLKIQRTQQEDSAVYLCASSPLVIPTDTQYFGPGTRLTVL.

This clonotype has only a few counts. The chain carries TRBV12-3 or TRBV12-4 and TRBJ1-2; tentative D call: TRBD1 (5 bases). This CDR3 region has 13 residues. Trimming cost V 6 bases and J 6 bases, with 14 bases left between them. The CDR3 DNA reads TGTGCCAGCAGCCCGGGGCGGGTTCATGGCTACACCTTC. Protein: CASSPGRVHGYTF.

The chain is built from TRBV12-3 or TRBV12-4 and TRBJ1-1; a possible D gene is TRBD1 (6 bases). Deletions cut 3 bases from V and 11 bases from J, with 13 bases between. This CDR3 is built from 12 residues. The CDR3 DNA is TGTGCCAGCAGTTTCGGGGACAAAGAGGCTTTCTTT. Translated: CASSFGDKEAFF.

The chain employs TRBV27 and TRBJ1-2, with D uncertain. CDR3 length equals 13 residues. Germline loops: CDR1 MNHEY, CDR2 SMNVEV (reference sequence). Trimming took off 1 base at V and 4 bases at J, with 7 bases between the two ends. The DNA for the CDR3 is TGTGCCAGCAGTTTATGGCCGCGCTATGGCTACACCTTC. Translation: CASSLWPRYGYTF.

The table lists this clonotype with a few counts. The genes are TRBV20-1 and TRBJ2-3; D unclear. Germline CDR1 is DFQATT and CDR2 is SNEGSKA (reference sequence). V was pared by 4 bases and J by 0 bases, with 14 bases between. The CDR3 loop spans 15 amino acids. The CDR3 DNA follows: TGCAGTGCTAAGGGATTAATATTCAGCACAGATACGCAGTATTTT. It translates to CSAKGLIFSTDTQYF.

The chain joins TRBV6-1 to TRBJ1-1; maybe TRBD1 (6 bases). Per the germline V gene, CDR1 is MNHNS and CDR2 is SASEGT. The CDR3 is 15 amino acids. V lost 0 bases and J 4 bases, leaving 12 bases between the germline ends. The CDR3 protein is CASSEAVWGATEAFF. The CDR3 region has the DNA TGTGCCAGCAGTGAAGCTGTATGGGGGGCCACTGAAGCTTTCTTT.

V gene TRBV2 combines with J gene TRBJ2-5, with 7 bases fitting TRBD1. In germline, CDR1 is SNHLY, CDR2 FYNNEI. Germline trimming cut 6 bases from V and 5 bases from J; bases unmatched to any gene: 3. The CDR3 sequence is 12 residues long. The CDR3 protein is CASSDRVETQYF. CDR3 bases: TGTGCCAGCAGCGACAGGGTTGAGACCCAGTACTTC. The full variable domain, in which reference TRBV2 and TRBJ2-5 provide the parts outside the CDR3, is EPEVTQTPSHQVTQMGQEVILRCVPISNHLYFYWYRQILGQKVEFLVSFYNNEISEKSEIFDDQFSVERPDGSNFTLKIRSTKLEDSAMYFCASSDRVETQYFGPGTRLLVL.

This clonotype appeared many times. The genes are TRBV6-5 and TRBJ1-1, with TRBD1 as a possible D gene (5 bases). CDR1 and CDR2 (germline): MNHEY, SVGAGI. The V and J ends lost 1 base and 1 base respectively, with 10 bases between them. The CDR3 runs to 15 residues. CDR3 residues: CASSYLGPQNTEAFF. DNA for the CDR3: TGTGCCAGCAGTTACTTGGGACCGCAGAACACTGAAGCTTTCTTT.

This clonotype was counted between two and nine times. V usage is TRBV29-1 and J usage is TRBJ2-4; perhaps TRBD1 as D (5 bases). The germline V gene encodes CDR1 SQVTM and CDR2 ANQGSEA. V shed 1 base and J shed 5 bases, with 12 bases lying between them. The CDR3 extends over 14 amino acids. The CDR3 region is CSVEGVGVENIQYF. CDR3 bases: TGCAGCGTTGAAGGCGTAGGGGTGGAAAACATTCAGTACTTC.

This chain links TRBV29-1 with TRBJ1-1; D gene unclear. CDR3 length: 12 residues. V was shortened by 2 bases and J by 8 bases, with 12 bases between the two germline ends. The germline gives CDR1 SQVTM, CDR2 ANQGSEA. The CDR3 DNA follows: TGCAGCGTTGAAAGTTTGGGCCCCGAAGCTTTCTTT. Protein product: CSVESLGPEAFF. The whole variable domain, remainder taken from reference TRBV29-1 and TRBJ1-1, is SAVISQKPSRDICQRGTSLTIQCQVDSQVTMMFWYRQQPGQSLTLIATANQGSEATYESGFVIDKFPISRPNLTFSTLTVSNMSPEDSSIYLCSVESLGPEAFFGQGTRLTVV.